This T cell receptor (beta chain) is from a study of glioma-infiltrating T cells. Comments on this clonotype: The junction does not match germline at one end; this may be a read error.

Germline V gene sequence: CDR1 KGHSH, CDR2 LQKENI. The CDR3 consists of 13 residues. The iRepertoire nested amplicon-rescue multiplex PCR amplified TCR alpha and beta CDR3s from RNA. One entry per CDR3 protein, called by TCRdb with MiXCR from the multiplex PCR reads. The sample records approximately 190,000 distinct CDR3 sequences, over 30% being singletons. The sequencing input was glioma tissue, nonneoplastic brain tissue, or PBMCs (not recorded which). This clonotype was sampled from a human donor with low-grade glioma or glioblastoma, undergoing nonglioma brain surgery, or in good health (not recorded which). The chain joins TRBV18 to TRBJ1-2; no clear D. The CDR3 DNA sequence: TGTGCCAGATCACCGGGCAGAGGGCATGGCTACACCTTC. It encodes CARSPGRGHGYTF.